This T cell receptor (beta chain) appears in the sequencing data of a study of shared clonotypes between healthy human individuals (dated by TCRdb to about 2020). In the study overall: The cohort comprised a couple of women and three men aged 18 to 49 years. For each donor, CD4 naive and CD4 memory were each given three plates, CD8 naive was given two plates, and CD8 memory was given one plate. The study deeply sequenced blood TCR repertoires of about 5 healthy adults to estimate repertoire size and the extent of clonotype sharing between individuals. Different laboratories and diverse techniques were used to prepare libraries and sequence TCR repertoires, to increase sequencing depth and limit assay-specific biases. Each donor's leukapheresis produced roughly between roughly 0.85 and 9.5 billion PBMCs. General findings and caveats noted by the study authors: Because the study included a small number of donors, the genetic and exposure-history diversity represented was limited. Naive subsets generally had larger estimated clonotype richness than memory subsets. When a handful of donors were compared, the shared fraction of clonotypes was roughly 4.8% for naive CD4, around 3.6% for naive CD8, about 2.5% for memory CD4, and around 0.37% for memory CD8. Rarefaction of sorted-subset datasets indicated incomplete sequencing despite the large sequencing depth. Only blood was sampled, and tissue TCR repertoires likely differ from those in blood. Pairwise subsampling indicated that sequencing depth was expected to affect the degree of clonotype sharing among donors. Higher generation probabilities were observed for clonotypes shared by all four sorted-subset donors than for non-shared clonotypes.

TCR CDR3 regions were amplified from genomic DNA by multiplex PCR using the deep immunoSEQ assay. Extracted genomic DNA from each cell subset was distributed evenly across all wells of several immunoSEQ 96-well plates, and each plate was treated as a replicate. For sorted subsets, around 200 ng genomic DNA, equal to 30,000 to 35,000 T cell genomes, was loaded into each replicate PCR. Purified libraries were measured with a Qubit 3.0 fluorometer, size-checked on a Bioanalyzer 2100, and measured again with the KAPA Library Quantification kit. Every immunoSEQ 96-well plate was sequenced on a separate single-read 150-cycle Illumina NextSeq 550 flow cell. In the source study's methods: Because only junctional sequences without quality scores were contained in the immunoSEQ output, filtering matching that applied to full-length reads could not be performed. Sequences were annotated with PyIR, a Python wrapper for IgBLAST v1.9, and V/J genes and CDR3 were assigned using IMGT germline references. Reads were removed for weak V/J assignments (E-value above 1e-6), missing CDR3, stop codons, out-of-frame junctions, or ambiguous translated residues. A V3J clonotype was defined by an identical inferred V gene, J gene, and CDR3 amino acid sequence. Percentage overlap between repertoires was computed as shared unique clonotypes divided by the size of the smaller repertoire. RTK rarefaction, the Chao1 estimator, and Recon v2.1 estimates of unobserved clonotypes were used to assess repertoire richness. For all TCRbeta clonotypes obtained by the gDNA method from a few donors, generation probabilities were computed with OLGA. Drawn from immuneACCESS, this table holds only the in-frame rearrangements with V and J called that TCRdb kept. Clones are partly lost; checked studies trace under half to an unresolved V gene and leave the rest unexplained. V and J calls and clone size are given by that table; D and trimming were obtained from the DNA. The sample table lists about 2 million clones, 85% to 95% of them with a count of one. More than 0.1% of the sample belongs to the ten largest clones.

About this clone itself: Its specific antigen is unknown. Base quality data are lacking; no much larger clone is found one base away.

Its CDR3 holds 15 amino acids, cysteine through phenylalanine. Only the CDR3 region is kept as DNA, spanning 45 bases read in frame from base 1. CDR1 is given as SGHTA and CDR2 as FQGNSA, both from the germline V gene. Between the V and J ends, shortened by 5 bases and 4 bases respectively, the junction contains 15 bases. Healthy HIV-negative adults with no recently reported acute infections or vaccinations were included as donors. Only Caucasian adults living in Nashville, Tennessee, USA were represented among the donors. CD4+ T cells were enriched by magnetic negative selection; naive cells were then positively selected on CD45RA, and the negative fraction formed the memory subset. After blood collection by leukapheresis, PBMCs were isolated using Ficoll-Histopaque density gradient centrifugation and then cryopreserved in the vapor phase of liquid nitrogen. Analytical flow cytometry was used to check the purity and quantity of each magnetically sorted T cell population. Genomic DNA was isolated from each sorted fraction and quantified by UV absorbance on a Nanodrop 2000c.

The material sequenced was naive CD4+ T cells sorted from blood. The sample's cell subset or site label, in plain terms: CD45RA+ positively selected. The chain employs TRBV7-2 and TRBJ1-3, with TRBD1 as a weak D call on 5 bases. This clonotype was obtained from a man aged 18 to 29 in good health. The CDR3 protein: CASSHTSGIGNTIYF. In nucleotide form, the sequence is TGTGCCAGCAGCCACACGTCAGGGATCGGAAACACCATATATTTT.